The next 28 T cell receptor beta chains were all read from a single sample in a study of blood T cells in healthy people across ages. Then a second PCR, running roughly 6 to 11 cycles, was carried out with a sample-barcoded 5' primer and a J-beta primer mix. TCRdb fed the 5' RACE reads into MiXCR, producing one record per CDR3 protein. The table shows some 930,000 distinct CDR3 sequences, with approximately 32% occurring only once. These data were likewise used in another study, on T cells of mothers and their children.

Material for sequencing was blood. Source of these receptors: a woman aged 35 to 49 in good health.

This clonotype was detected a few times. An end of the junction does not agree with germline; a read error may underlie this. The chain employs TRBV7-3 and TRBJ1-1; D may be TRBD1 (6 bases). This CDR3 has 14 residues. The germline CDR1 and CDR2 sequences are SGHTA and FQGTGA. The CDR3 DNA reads TGTGCCAGCAGCCTTGAGGGGGTGCACACTGAAGTTTTCTTT. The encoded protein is CASSLEGVHTEVFF.

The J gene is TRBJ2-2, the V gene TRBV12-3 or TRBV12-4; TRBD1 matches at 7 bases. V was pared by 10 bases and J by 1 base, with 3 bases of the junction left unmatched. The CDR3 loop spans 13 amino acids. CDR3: CAIRQGNTGELFF. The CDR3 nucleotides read TGTGCCATCAGACAGGGGAACACCGGGGAGCTGTTTTTT.

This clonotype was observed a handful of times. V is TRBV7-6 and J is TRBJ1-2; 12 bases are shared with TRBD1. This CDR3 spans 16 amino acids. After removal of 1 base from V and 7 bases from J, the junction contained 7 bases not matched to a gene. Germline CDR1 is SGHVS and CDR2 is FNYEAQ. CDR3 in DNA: TGTGCCAGCAGCTTAGGTGGGACAGGGGGCGATTCTGGCTACACCTTC. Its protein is CASSLGGTGGDSGYTF.

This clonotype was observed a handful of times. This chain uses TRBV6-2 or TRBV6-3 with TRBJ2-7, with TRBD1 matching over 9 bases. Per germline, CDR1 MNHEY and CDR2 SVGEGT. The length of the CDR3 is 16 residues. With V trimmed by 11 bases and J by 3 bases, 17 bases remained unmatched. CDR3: CAGNEMGTGTDYEQYF. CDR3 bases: TGTGCCGGCAACGAGATGGGGACAGGGACCGACTACGAGCAGTACTTC.

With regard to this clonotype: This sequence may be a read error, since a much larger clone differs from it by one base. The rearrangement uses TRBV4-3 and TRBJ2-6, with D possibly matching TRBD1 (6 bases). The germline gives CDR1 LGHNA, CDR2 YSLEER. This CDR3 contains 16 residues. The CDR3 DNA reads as TGCGCCAGCGGCCAAGAGGGACACTCTGGGGCCAACGTCCTGACTTTC. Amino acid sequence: CASGQEGHSGANVLTF.

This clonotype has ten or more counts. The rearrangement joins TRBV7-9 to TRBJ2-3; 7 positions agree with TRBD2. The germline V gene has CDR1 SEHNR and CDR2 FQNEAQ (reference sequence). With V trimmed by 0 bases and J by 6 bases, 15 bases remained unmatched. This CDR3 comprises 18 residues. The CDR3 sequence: CASSLAGGTGSSWDTQYF. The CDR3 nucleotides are TGTGCCAGCAGCTTAGCGGGAGGGACGGGTTCGAGTTGGGATACGCAGTATTTT.

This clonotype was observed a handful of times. The CDR3 DNA follows: TGCGCCAGCAGCCTCCTCCAGGGGGCATCGGGGCAGTTCTTC. Protein sequence: CASSLLQGASGQFF. The V call is TRBV4-1, the J call TRBJ2-1; TRBD1 agrees at 8 bases. Germline loops: CDR1 MGHRA, CDR2 YSYEKL. Trimming took 4 bases from V and 12 from J; bases not matched to a gene: 11. The CDR3 covers 14 residues.

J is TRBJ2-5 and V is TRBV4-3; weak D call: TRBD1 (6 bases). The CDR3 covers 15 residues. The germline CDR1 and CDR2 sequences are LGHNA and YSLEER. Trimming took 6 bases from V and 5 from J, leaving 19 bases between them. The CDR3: CASRVLNREPETQYF. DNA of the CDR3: TGCGCCAGCAGGGTACTAAACAGGGAACCGGAGACCCAGTACTTC.

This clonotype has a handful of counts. Here the CDR3 reads CASSFEGRGGYTF. CDR3 nucleotides: TGTGCCAGCAGCTTTGAAGGGAGGGGCGGCTACACCTTC. V is TRBV7-2 and J is TRBJ1-2; D perhaps matches TRBD1 (5 bases). The CDR3 sequence is 13 residues long. CDR1 and CDR2 (germline): SGHTA, FQGNSA. Trimming removed 3 bases at V and 8 bases at J, with 13 bases between.

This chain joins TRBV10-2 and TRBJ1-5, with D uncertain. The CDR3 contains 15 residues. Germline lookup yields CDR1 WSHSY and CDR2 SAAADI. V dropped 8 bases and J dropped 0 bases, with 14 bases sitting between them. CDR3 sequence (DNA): TGCGCCAGCCGGGTGGGCCGGTATAGCAATCAGCCCCAGCATTTT. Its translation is CASRVGRYSNQPQHF.

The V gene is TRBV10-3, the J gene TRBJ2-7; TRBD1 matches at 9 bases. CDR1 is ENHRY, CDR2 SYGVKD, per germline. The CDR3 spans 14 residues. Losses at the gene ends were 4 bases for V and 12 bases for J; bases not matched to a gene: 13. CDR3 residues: CAISGGQGRMGRYF. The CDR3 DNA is TGTGCCATCAGTGGTGGACAGGGGAGGATGGGGCGGTACTTC.

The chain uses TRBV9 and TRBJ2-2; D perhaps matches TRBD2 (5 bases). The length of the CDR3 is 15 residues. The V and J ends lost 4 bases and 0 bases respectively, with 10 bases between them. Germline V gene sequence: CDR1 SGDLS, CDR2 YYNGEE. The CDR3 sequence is CASSRSGSNTGELFF. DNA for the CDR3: TGTGCCAGCAGCAGAAGCGGATCGAACACCGGGGAGCTGTTTTTT.

The CDR3 protein is CASSHTTGPSTSGANVLTF. In nucleotides, the CDR3 is TGCGCCAGCAGCCATACGACAGGGCCCTCGACCTCTGGGGCCAACGTCCTGACTTTC. The V and J genes are TRBV5-1 and TRBJ2-6, with 7 bases identical to TRBD1. The germline gives CDR1 SGHRS, CDR2 YFSETQ. The CDR3 is 19 residues long. V lost 4 bases, J lost 0 bases, and 13 bases stayed unmatched.

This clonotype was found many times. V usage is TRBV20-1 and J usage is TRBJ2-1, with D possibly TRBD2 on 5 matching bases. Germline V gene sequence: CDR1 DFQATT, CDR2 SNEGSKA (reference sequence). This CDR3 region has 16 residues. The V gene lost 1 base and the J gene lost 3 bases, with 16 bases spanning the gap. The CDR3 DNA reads TGCAGTGCTAGAGTCTCGGGAAGTGGGTACTACAATGAGCAGTTCTTC. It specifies CSARVSGSGYYNEQFF.

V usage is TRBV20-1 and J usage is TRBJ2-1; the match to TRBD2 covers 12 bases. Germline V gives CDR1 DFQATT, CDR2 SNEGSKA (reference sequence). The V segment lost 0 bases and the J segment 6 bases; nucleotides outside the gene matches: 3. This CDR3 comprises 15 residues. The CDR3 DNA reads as TGCAGTGCTAGAGATGCTAGCGGGGGGGGCAATGAGCAGTTCTTC. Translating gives CSARDASGGGNEQFF.

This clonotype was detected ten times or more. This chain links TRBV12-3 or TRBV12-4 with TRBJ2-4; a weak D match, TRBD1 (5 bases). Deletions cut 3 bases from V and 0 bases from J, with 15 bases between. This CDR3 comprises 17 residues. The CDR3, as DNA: TGTGCCAGCAGTTTTGCTCAGGGAATAAGAGCCAAAAACATTCAGTACTTC. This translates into CASSFAQGIRAKNIQYF.

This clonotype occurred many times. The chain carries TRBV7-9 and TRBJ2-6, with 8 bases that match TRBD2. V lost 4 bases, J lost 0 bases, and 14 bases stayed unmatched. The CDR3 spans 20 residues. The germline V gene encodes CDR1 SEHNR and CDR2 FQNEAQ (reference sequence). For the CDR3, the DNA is TGTGCCAGCAGCTCCTCCCTACCCCAGCGGGGGAGCTCTGGGGCCAACGTCCTGACTTTC. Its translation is CASSSSLPQRGSSGANVLTF.

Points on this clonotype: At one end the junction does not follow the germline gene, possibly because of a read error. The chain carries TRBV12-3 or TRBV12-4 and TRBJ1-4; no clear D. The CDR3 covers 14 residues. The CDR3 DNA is TGTGCCAGCAGTTTTCTGCCGATTAATGAAAAACTGGTTTTT. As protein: CASSFLPINEKLVF.

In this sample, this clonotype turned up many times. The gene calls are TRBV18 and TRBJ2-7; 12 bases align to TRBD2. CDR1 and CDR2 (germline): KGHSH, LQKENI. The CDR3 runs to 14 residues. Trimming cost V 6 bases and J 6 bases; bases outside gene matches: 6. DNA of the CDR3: TGTGCCAGCTCCCGGACTAGCGGGGTCTCCGAGCAGTACTTC. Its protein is CASSRTSGVSEQYF.

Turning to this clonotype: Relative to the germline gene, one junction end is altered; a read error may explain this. For the CDR3, the DNA is TGTGCCGGCAGCTTTTTAGTCCAAGTGACCCAGTACTTC. Its protein is CAGSFLVQVTQYF. The rearrangement joins TRBV5-5 to TRBJ2-5; no firm D call. CDR3 length: 13 amino acids. Germline lookup yields CDR1 SGHKS and CDR2 YYEKEE (reference sequence).

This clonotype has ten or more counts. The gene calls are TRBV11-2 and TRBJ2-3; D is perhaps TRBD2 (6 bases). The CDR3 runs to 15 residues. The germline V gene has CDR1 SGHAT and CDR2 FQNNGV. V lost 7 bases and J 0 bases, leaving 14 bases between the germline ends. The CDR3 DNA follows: TGTGCCAGCAACCTAAACGGGGGAAGCACAGATACGCAGTATTTT. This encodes CASNLNGGSTDTQYF. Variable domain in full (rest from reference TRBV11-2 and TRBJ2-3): EAGVAQSPRYKIIEKRQSVAFWCNPISGHATLYWYQQILGQGPKLLIQFQNNGVVDDSQLPKDRFSAERLKGVDSTLKIQPAKLEDSAVYLCASNLNGGSTDTQYFGPGTRLTVL.

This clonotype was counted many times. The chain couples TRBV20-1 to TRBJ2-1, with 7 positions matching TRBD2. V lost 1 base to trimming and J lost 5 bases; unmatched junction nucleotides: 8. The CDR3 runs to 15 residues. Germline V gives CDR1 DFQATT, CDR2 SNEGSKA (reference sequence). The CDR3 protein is CSARVAGLRNNEQFF. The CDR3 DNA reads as TGCAGTGCTAGAGTTGCGGGACTAAGGAACAATGAGCAGTTCTTC.

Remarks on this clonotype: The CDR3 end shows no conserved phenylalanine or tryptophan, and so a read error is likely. The CDR3 here is CASRTRTGYNEKLFC. Here the CDR3 DNA reads TGTGCCAGCCGGACCAGAACAGGGTATAATGAAAAACTGTTTTGT. The chain joins TRBV12-3 or TRBV12-4 to TRBJ1-4; D might be TRBD1 (6 bases). The CDR3 is 15 residues long. The ends were cut back, 8 bases at V and 4 bases at J, with 17 bases in the middle.

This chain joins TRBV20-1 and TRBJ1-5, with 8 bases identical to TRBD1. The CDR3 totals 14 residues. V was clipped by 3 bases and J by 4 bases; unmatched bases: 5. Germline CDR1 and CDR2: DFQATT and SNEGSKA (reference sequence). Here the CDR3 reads CSARWTGRNQPQHF. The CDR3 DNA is TGCAGTGCTAGGTGGACAGGGAGGAATCAGCCCCAGCATTTT.

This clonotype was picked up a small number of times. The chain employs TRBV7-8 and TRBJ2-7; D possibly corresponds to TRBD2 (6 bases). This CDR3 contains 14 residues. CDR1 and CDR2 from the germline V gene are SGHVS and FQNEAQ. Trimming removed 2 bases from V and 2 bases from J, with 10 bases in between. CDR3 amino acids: CASSLIQRAYEQYF. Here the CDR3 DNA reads TGTGCCAGCAGCTTAATCCAGCGGGCCTACGAGCAGTACTTC.

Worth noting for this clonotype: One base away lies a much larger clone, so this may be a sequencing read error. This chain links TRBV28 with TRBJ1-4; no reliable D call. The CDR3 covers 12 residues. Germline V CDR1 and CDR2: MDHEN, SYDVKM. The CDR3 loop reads CASSPLNEELFF. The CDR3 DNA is TGTGCCAGCAGTCCCCTTAATGAAGAACTGTTTTTT. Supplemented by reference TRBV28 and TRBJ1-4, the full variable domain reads DVKVTQSSRYLVKRTGEKVFLECVQDMDHENMFWYRQDPGLGLRLIYFSYDVKMKEKGDIPEGYSVSREKKERFSLILESASTNQTSMYLCASSPLNEELFFGSGTQLSVL.

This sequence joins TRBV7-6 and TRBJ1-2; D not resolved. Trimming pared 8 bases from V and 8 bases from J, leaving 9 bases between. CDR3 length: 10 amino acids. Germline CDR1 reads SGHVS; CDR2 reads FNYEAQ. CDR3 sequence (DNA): TGTGCCAGCCGAGGGAAGGGCTACACCTTC. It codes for CASRGKGYTF. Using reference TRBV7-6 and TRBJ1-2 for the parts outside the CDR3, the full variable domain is GAGVSQSPRYKVTKRGQDVALRCDPISGHVSLYWYRQALGQGPEFLTYFNYEAQQDKSGLPNDRFSAERPEGSISTLTIQRTEQRDSAMYRCASRGKGYTFGSGTRLTVV.

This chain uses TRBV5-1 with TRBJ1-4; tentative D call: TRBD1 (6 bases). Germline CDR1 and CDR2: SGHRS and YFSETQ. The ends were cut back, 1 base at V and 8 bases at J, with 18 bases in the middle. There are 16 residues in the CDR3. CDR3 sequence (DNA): TGCGCCAGCAGCTTGTCGTGGGACAAGGCCCGGGAAAAACTGTTTTTT. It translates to CASSLSWDKAREKLFF.